The source of this T cell receptor (beta chain) is a study of patients and donors after allogeneic stem cell transplantation. The table lists this clonotype with a few counts. TCRdb recomputed calls from the RT-PCR reads with MiXCR, one row per CDR3 protein. Among 150,000 to 200,000 distinct CDR3 sequences, around 30% were seen once, and the ten largest hold approximately 3%. The TCR was taken from a human donor who was either an allogeneic HSCT recipient or a stem cell or donor lymphocyte infusion donor (not recorded which). It is not recorded whose cells these are; they may come from a transplant donor. The sample consisted of blood, either unsorted or a sorted T cell fraction (not recorded which).

The CDR3 DNA is TGTGCCAGCAGTCTTACAGGGGTCCCTAATTCACCCCTCCACTTT. Translated: CASSLTGVPNSPLHF. The V gene is TRBV7-2, the J gene TRBJ1-6; TRBD1 matches 7 bases. This CDR3 has 15 residues. The junction had 8 bases not matched to a gene; V was cut back by 6 bases and J by 6 bases. Per germline, CDR1 SGHTA and CDR2 FQGNSA.